The following is a T cell receptor beta chain sequence with its context. These data come from a study of control samples from healthy donors and cancer patients. In germline, CDR1 is LNHDA, CDR2 SQIVND (reference sequence). V lost 3 bases and J 7 bases, leaving 9 bases between the germline ends. CDR3 size: 13 residues. Profiling relied on immunoSEQ multiplex PCR, and the TCRdb table lists in-frame clones only, not all of them. The data hold about 150,000 clones, with approximately 94% observed a single time. The gene calls are TRBV19 and TRBJ1-4; the D gene is possibly TRBD1 (6 bases). The sequenced sample was blood. The TCR sequence derives from a middle-aged man in good health. The DNA of the CDR3 is TGTGCCAGTAGTATCAGGGGAGGTGAAAAACTGTTTTTT. This sequence encodes CASSIRGGEKLFF.